This T cell receptor (beta chain) was recovered during a study of long-term antiretroviral therapy in people with HIV (dated by TCRdb to between 2020 and 2023). General notes on the study: The earliest samples were collected about a decade before the 2015 WHO recommendation for immediate ART, when ART was typically delayed until CD4 counts fell. A retrospective serial study tested whether changes in peripheral blood TRB repertoire composition and diversity were associated with ART initiation and durable HIV suppression. From some 30 adults with confirmed HIV infection, the cohort provided 150 to 200 cryopreserved PBMC samples, gathered serially across a mean of around six years (range 1-12). Among the roughly 30 participants with HIV, ten to twelve were female. Test extractions of a monoclonal T-cell line alongside about 30 polyclonal samples showed no cross-contamination during QIAcube processing. General conclusions and limits of the study: Because cell numbers in pre-ART samples were limited, unsorted PBMC were profiled instead of sorted CD4+ and CD8+ T cells. At every time point, the repertoire was dominated by expanded TRB clones first identified before ART initiation, although this dominance fluctuated and, in many PLHIV, declined after ART. A significant increase in TRB diversity was found to be associated with ART initiation, although TRB diversity was observed to remain significantly below that of transplant donor controls even after long-term ART. Inferences about post-ART repertoire changes were limited because no data were available on ART adherence, viral resistance or therapy changes. HIV repertoires had narrower CDR3 length ranges than controls, and the network structure suggested an antigen-experienced repertoire that shifted only slightly toward naive after ART. Because PBMC availability was limited, only the TCR beta chain was sequenced, with no alpha chain pairing. The samples span the years 2004 to 2017, and the ART regimens used at that time may not be as effective as current regimens.

The immunoSEQ hsTCRB v3.0 assay was used at survey level resolution to sequence the TRB variable region. The targeted TRB sequencing depth was 40,000-50,000 T-cell genomes per sample. Pooled TRB libraries were sequenced on an Illumina MiSeq with a v3 150-cycle kit. Processing in the source paper ran as follows. Repertoire analysis ran in R within a reproducible Nextflow workflow covering QC, data transformation and analysis. LymphoSeq2, an R package for exploring AIRR-Seq data, was used to implement custom analyses. A few samples yielding fewer than 5000 total TRB sequences were excluded, leaving more than 150 analyzed HIV repertoires. Among the roughly 180 retained HIV repertoires, more than 55 were collected before ART initiation and around 130 after ART initiation. Repertoires were downsampled to 5000 TRB nucleotide sequences, with summary statistics averaged over 100 downsampling iterations. Only TRB sequences with CDR3 regions of at least seven amino acids were retained for analysis. Diversity was measured with a Shannon entropy-derived clonality score and the Gini coefficient. In repertoire networks, the top 5000 CDR3 amino acid sequences were linked whenever an edit distance of one separated two sequences. For TRB CDR3 amino acid sequences, GLIPH2 was used to predict antigen specificity groups and MHC restriction. To flag known associations with CMV, EBV, HIV or tissue antigens, CDR3 amino acid sequences were compared against VDJdb and McPAS-TCR. Pre-ART, post-ART and control groups were compared with Wilcoxon signed-rank tests and Holm-Bonferroni correction. What TCRdb holds here is the immuneACCESS table cut down to in-frame rearrangements. Part of the clones is not present; checked against another copy, under half of the missing clones reflect an unresolved V gene, and the others are unexplained. V and J calls and clone size are as listed in that table; D and trimming were resolved from the DNA. In this sample the table shows under 20,000 clones, around 83% of which occur a single time. Jointly, the top ten make up around 20% of the sample.

The CDR3 sequence holds 15 residues, the cysteine and phenylalanine included. The DNA shown is the 45-base CDR3, in frame from base 1. Trimming leaves V shorter by 8 bases and J shorter by 0 bases, with the junction holding 10 bases beyond the gene matches. CDR1 and CDR2 are drawn from the germline V gene (reference sequence): GTSNPN, SVGIG. Regarding this clone: This clone's antigen is unknown. No qualities accompany the bases; no much larger clone lies one base away.

Participants were included only if at least one PBMC sample before ART initiation and at least two post-ART samples were available. Treatment was received in the United States of America by all participants with HIV. Before DNA extraction, cryopreserved samples of roughly 1-10 million PBMC were thawed and washed. At the time of the earliest PBMC sample, participants with HIV were aged between about 23 and 54 years. PBMC samples were contributed by each participant from 1-4 timepoints before ART initiation and 2-8 timepoints after ART initiation, with a median of 7 samples. For every participant, serial HIV viral load, CD4+ T-cell count, ART history and demographic data were obtained. Using a Qiagen kit on a QIAcube, genomic DNA was extracted from unsorted PBMC, with samples processed in batches of 12.

Material: unsorted PBMCs, obtained just before starting antiretroviral therapy. The chain joins TRBV30 to TRBJ1-5; 7 middle bases align to TRBD1. The sequence came from a middle-aged man with HIV. The CDR3 here reads CALSEGTVSNQPQHF. DNA sequence: TGTGCCCTGTCCGAGGGGACAGTTAGCAATCAGCCCCAGCATTTT.